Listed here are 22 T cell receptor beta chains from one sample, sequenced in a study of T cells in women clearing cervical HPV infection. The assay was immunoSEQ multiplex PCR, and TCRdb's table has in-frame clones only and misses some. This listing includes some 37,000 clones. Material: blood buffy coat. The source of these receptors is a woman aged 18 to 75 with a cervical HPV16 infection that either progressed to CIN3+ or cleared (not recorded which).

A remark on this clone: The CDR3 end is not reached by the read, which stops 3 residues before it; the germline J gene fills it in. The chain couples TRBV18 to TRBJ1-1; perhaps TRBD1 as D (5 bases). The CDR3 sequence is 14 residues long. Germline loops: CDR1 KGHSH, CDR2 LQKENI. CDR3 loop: CASSPGGGGETAFF. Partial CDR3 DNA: TGTGCCAGCTCCCCAGGCGGGGGTGGAGAGACA.

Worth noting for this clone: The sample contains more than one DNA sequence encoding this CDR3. The DNA read from the CDR3 is TGTGCCAGCAGTGAAGGGGTATCCCAGGGGAGAGGAAACACC. Amino acids: CASSEGVSQGRGNT. The CDR3 as a whole reads CASSEGVSQGRGNTIYF. This chain links TRBV6-1 with TRBJ1-3, with D possibly being TRBD1 (6 bases). Sequencing ends 3 residues short of the CDR3 end; the germline J gene provides the rest. V was shortened by 1 base and J by 4 bases, with 17 bases between the two germline ends. The CDR3 covers 17 residues. The germline gives CDR1 MNHNS, CDR2 SASEGT.

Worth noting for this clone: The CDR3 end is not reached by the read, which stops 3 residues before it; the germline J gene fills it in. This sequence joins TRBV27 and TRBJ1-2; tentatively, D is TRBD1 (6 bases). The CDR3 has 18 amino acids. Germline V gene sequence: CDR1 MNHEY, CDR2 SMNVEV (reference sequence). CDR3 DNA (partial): TGTGCCAGCAGTTTATATAGCGGGGGGGCGATTAGCACAGATACC. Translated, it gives CASSLYSGGAISTDT. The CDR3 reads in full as CASSLYSGGAISTDTYTF.

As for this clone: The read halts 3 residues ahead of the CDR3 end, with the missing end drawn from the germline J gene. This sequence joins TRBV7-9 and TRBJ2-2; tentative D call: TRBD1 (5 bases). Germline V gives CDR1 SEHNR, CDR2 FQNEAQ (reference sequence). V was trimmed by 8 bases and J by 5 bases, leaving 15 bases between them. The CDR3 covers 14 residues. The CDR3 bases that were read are TGTGCCAGCGATTGGCAGGGAAGGACCGGGGAG. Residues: CASDWQGRTGE. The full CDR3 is CASDWQGRTGELFF.

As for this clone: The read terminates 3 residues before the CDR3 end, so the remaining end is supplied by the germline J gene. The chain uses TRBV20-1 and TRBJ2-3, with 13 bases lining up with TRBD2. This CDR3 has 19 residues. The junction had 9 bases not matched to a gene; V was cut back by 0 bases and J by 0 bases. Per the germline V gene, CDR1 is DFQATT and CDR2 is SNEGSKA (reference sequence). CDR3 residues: CSARDLRGLAGTSTDTQYF. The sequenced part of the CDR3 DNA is TGCAGTGCTAGAGATCTTAGGGGACTAGCGGGGACTAGCACAGATACG.

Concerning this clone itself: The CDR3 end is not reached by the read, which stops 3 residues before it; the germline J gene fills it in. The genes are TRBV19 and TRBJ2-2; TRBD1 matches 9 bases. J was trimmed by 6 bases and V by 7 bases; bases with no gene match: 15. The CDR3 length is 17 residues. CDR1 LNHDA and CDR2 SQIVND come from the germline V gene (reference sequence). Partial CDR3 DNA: TGTGCCAGTACTAATACAGGGGGCAGATTTTACGCCGGGGAG. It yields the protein CASTNTGGRFYAGE. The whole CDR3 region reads CASTNTGGRFYAGELFF.

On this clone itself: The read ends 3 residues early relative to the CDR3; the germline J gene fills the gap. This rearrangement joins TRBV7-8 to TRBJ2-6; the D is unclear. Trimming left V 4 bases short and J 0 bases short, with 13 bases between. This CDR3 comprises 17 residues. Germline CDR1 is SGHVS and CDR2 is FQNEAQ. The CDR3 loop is CASSSGSVNSGANVLTF. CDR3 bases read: TGTGCCAGCAGCTCTGGTTCGGTGAACTCTGGGGCCAACGTC.

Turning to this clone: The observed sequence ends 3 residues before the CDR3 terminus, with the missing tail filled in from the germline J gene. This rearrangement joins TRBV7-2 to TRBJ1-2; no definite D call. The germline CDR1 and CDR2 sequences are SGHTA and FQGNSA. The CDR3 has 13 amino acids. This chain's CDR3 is CASSYPSTDTYTF. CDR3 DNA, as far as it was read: TGTGCCAGCAGCTACCCTAGCACAGATACC.

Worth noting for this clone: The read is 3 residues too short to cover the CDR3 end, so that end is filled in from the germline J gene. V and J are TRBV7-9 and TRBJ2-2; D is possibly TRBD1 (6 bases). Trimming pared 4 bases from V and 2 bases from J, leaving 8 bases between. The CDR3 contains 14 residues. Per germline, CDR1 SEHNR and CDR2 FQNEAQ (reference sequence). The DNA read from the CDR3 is TGTGCCAGCAGCTGGACAGATAACACCGGGGAG. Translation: CASSWTDNTGE. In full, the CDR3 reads CASSWTDNTGELFF.

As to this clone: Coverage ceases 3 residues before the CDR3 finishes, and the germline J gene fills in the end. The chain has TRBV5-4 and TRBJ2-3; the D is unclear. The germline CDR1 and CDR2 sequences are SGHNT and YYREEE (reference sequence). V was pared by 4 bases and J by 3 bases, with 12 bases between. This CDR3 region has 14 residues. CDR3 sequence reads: CASSLLPVTDTQYF. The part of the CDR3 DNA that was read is TGTGCCAGCAGCCTACTACCGGTGACAGATACG.

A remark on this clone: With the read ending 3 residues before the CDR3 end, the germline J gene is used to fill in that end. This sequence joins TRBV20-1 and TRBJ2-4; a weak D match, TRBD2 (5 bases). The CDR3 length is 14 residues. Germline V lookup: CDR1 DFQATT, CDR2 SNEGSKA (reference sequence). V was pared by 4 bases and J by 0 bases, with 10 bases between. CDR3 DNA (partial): TGCAGTGCTATCTTCGGACTAGCCAAAAACATT. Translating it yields CSAIFGLAKNI. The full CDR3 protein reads CSAIFGLAKNIQYF.

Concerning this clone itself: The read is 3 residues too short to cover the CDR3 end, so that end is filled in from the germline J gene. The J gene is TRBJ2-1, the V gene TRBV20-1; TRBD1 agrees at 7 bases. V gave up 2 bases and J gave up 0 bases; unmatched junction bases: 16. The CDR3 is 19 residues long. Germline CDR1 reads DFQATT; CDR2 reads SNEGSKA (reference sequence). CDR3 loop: CSARSLRPGQRSSYNEQFF. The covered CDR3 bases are TGCAGTGCTAGATCGCTAAGGCCGGGACAGAGAAGCTCCTACAATGAG.

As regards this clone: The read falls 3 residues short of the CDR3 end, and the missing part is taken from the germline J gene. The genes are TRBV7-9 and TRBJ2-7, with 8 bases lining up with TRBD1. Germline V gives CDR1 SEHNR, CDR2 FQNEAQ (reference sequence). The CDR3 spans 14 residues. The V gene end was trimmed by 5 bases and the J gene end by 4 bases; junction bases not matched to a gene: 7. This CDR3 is CASSHLTGVYEQYF. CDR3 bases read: TGTGCCAGCAGCCATTTGACAGGGGTGTACGAG.

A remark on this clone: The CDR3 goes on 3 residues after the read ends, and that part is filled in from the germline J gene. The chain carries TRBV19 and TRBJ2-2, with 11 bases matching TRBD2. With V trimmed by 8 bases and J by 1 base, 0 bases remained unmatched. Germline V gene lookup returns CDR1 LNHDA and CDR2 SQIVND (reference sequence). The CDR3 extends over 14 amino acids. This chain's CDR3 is CASGLAGNTGELFF. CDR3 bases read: TGTGCCAGTGGACTAGCGGGGAACACCGGGGAG.

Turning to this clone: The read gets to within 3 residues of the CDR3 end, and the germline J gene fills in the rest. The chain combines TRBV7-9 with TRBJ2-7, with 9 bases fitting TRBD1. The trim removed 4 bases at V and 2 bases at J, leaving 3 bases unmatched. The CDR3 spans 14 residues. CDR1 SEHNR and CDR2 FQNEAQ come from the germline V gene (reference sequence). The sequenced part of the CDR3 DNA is TGTGCCAGCAGCTACAGACAGGGGGCCTACGAG. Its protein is CASSYRQGAYE. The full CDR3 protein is CASSYRQGAYEQYF.

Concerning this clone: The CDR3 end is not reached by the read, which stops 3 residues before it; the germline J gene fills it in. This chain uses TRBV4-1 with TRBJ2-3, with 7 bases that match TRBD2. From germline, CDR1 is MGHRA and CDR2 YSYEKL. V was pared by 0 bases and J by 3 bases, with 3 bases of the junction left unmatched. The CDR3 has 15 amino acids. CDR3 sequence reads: CASSQDWGGTDTQYF. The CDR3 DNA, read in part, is TGCGCCAGCAGCCAAGACTGGGGGGGTACAGATACG.

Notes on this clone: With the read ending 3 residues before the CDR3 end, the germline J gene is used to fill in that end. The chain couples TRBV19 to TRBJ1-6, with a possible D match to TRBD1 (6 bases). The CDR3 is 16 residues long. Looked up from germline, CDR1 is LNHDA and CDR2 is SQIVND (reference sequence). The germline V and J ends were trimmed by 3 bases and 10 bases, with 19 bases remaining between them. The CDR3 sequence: CASSINPGGLSSPLHF. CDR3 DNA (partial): TGTGCCAGTAGTATTAACCCCGGGGGGCTATCCTCACCC. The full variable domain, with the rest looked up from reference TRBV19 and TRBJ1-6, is DGGITQSPKYLFRKEGQNVTLSCEQNLNHDAMYWYRQDPGQGLRLIYYSQIVNDFQKGDIAEGYSVSREKKESFPLTVTSAQKNPTAFYLCASSINPGGLSSPLHFGNGTRLTVT.

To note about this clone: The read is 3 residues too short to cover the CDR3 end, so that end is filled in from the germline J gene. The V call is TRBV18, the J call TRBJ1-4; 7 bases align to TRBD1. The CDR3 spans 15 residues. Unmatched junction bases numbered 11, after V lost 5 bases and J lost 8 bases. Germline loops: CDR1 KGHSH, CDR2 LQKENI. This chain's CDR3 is CASSLPPGQTEKLFF. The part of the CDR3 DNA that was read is TGTGCCAGCTCATTACCACCGGGACAGACCGAAAAA.

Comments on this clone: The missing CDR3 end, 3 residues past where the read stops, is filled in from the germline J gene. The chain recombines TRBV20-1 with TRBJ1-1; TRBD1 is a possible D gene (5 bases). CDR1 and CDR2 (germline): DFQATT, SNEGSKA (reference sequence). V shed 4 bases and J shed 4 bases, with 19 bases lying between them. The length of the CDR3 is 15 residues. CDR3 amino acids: CSATLWGGVVTEAFF. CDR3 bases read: TGCAGTGCTACCCTTTGGGGGGGGGTGGTCACTGAA.

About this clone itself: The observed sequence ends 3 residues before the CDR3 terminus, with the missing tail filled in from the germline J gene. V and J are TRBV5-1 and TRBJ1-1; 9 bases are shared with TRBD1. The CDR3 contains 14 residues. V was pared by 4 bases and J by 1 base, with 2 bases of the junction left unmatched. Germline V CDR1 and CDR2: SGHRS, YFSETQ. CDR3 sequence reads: CASSVGQGNTEAFF. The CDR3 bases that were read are TGCGCCAGCAGCGTGGGACAGGGGAACACTGAA. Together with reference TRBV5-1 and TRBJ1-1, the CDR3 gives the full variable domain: KAGVTQTPRYLIKTRGQQVTLSCSPISGHRSVSWYQQTPGQGLQFLFEYFSETQRNKGNFPGRFSGRQFSNSRSEMNVSTLELGDSALYLCASSVGQGNTEAFFGQGTRLTVV.

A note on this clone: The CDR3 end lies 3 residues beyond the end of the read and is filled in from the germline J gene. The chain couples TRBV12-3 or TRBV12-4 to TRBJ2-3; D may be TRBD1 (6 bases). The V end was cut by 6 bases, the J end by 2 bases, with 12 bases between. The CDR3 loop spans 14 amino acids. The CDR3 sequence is CASRSQGITDTQYF. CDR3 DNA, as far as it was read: TGTGCCAGCAGATCACAGGGAATCACAGATACG.

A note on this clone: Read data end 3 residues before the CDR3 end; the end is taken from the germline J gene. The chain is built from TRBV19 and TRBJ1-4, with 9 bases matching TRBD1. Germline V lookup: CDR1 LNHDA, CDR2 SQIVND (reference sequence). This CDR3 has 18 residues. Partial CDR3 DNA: TGTGCCAGTAGTAGCAGTCTGGGCGGGACAGGGAGAGGATCACCA. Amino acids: CASSSSLGGTGRGSP. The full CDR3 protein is CASSSSLGGTGRGSPLFF.